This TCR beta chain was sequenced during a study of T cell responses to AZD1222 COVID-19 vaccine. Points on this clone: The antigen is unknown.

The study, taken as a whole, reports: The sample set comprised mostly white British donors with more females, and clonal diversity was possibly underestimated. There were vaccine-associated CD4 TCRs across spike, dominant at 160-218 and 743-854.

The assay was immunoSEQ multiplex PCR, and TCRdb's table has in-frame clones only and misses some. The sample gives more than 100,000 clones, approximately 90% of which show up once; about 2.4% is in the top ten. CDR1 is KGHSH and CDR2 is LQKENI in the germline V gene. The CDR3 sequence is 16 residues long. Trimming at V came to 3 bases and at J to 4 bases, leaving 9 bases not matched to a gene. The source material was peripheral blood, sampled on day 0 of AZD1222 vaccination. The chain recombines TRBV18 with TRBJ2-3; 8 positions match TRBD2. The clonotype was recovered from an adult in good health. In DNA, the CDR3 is TGTGCCAGCTCACCCCCCCGGGGGGGAAGCGCAGATACGCAGTATTTT. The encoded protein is CASSPPRGGSADTQYF.